This T cell receptor (beta chain) was sequenced in a study of STAT5B mutations in CD4+ large granular lymphocyte leukemia. Broader study findings: TRBV06-family usage was enriched in top patient clones (8/27) versus controls (2/35). Without putative leukemic clones, patient CD4-sorted repertoires remained more clonal than healthy CD4+ repertoires.

This clone has only one observation. The antigen is undetermined. The assay was run at survey level. TCRdb keeps only in-frame clones here, not all; method: immunoSEQ multiplex PCR. The sample has fewer than 30,000 clones, roughly 79% seen once. Trimming took off 1 base at V and 4 bases at J, with 16 bases between the two ends. Germline assignment: CDR1 SGHDT and CDR2 YYEEEE. CDR3 length equals 16 residues. The receptor's source is a human donor in good health. The sequenced sample consisted of CD4+ T cells from blood buffy coats. The V gene is TRBV5-6, the J gene TRBJ2-3; D unresolved. CDR3 loop: CASSLWPPDGSDTQYF. CDR3 sequence (DNA): TGTGCCAGCAGCTTGTGGCCCCCTGATGGTTCAGATACGCAGTATTTT.